One and the same sample provided the 27 T cell receptor beta chains below, sequenced in a study of T cells in Graves' hyperthyroidism and ophthalmopathy. Amplified TCR beta CDR3 regions derived from RNA transcripts. TCR CDR3 underwent first-round RT-PCR with the HTBI primer set. TCRdb reprocessed the multiplex PCR reads via MiXCR and lists one record per CDR3 protein. The sample lists 550,000 to 800,000 distinct CDR3 sequences; about 18% were seen once. The specimen sequenced was blood. Every receptor here comes from a man aged 50 or older with Graves' hyperthyroidism.

Concerning this clonotype: This CDR3 is missing its conserved last phenylalanine or tryptophan, likely due to a read error. The chain combines TRBV10-3 with TRBJ1-1; D is uncertain. Germline assignment: CDR1 ENHRY and CDR2 SYGVKD. The V gene lost 4 bases and the J gene lost 5 bases, with 14 bases spanning the gap. This CDR3 contains 14 residues. CDR3 DNA: TGTGCCATCAGTGGACGGGTGAACATGACTGAAGCTTTCTCT. Protein sequence: CAISGRVNMTEAFS.

This clonotype was detected a few times. V and J are TRBV2 and TRBJ2-1; TRBD2 aligns across 7 bases. Germline-derived CDR1 and CDR2 are SNHLY and FYNNEI. V gave up 11 bases and J gave up 0 bases; unmatched junction bases: 10. This CDR3 spans 15 amino acids. The CDR3 sequence: CAGGEGGSSYNEQFF. CDR3 coding DNA: TGTGCCGGGGGGGAGGGCGGCAGCTCCTACAATGAGCAGTTCTTC.

This chain joins TRBV6-1 and TRBJ1-6; 7 nucleotides align to TRBD1. Germline V gives CDR1 MNHNS, CDR2 SASEGT. V was pared by 5 bases and J by 4 bases, with 5 bases of the junction left unmatched. The CDR3 totals 15 residues. The DNA for the CDR3 is TGTGCCAGCAGTCGACAGGGTGTGTATAATTCACCCCTCCACTTT. Translating gives CASSRQGVYNSPLHF.

The table lists this clonotype with a few counts. This chain connects TRBV28 to TRBJ1-3; 12 positions match TRBD1. V gave up 4 bases and J gave up 3 bases; unmatched junction bases: 4. The germline gives CDR1 MDHEN, CDR2 SYDVKM. This CDR3 is 16 amino acids long. The CDR3 bases are TGTGCCAGCAGTTCGGGACAGGGGGCAGTTGGAAACACCATATATTTT. It codes for CASSSGQGAVGNTIYF.

This clonotype has more than one count but fewer than ten. The V call is TRBV19, the J call TRBJ2-1; the D call may be TRBD1 or TRBD2 (5 bases each). CDR3 length: 13 residues. V was clipped by 6 bases and J by 4 bases, with 10 bases between them. The germline CDR1 and CDR2 sequences are LNHDA and SQIVND (reference sequence). CDR3 amino acids: CASRGDLYNEQFF. CDR3 in DNA: TGTGCCAGTAGGGGGGATCTATACAATGAGCAGTTCTTC.

This clonotype appeared many times. The rearrangement uses TRBV19 and TRBJ2-3; 12 bases line up with TRBD2. The CDR3 is 15 amino acids. Trimming removed 7 bases from V and 6 bases from J; junction bases left unmatched: 8. Per germline, CDR1 LNHDA and CDR2 SQIVND (reference sequence). Here the CDR3 reads CASTELAGGSDTQYF. The CDR3 DNA follows: TGTGCCAGTACGGAACTAGCGGGAGGATCCGATACGCAGTATTTT.

This clonotype was seen repeatedly, ten times or more. The V call is TRBV6-5, the J call TRBJ1-3, with D possibly TRBD1 on 6 matching bases. Trimming removed 2 bases from V and 2 bases from J, with 7 bases in between. The germline V gene encodes CDR1 MNHEY and CDR2 SVGAGI. The CDR3 spans 14 residues. CDR3 DNA: TGTGCCAGCAGTTACACAGGGCCTGGAAACACCATATATTTT. It is translated as CASSYTGPGNTIYF.

This clonotype turned up a few times. The V and J genes are TRBV6-2 or TRBV6-3 and TRBJ2-6, with TRBD1 matching over 8 bases. The CDR3 is 18 amino acids. Germline V CDR1 and CDR2: MNHEY, SVGEGT. The junction had 12 bases not matched to a gene; V was cut back by 6 bases and J by 2 bases. CDR3 sequence reads: CASRIRDRTGTGANVLTF. DNA of the CDR3: TGTGCCAGCAGGATAAGGGACAGGACAGGGACTGGGGCCAACGTCCTGACTTTC.

The rearrangement uses TRBV11-2 and TRBJ2-5; D is uncertain. The germline CDR1 and CDR2 sequences are SGHAT and FQNNGV. The CDR3 loop spans 14 amino acids. The V gene lost 3 bases and the J gene lost 5 bases, with 13 bases spanning the gap. The CDR3 coding sequence is TGTGCCAGCAGCTTTGATAAGTCGGAGGAGACCCAGTACTTC. It translates to CASSFDKSEETQYF.

This clonotype was detected many times. This chain links TRBV6-6 with TRBJ1-2; 9 bases are shared with TRBD1. Germline CDR1 reads MNHNY; CDR2 reads SVGAGI (reference sequence). This CDR3 spans 17 amino acids. Germline trimming cut 0 bases from V and 6 bases from J; bases unmatched to any gene: 11. CDR3 sequence: CASSYSWDRALNNGYTF. The CDR3 DNA reads TGTGCCAGCAGTTACTCGTGGGACAGGGCTCTAAATAATGGCTACACCTTC.

The genes are TRBV6-1 and TRBJ1-4; TRBD1 matches at 7 bases. V lost 7 bases to trimming and J lost 5 bases; unmatched junction nucleotides: 13. The CDR3 is made up of 16 amino acids. The V gene's germline CDR1 is MNHNS and CDR2 SASEGT. The CDR3 reads CASIQRRDRQNEKLFF. The CDR3 nucleotides read TGTGCCAGCATTCAACGAAGGGACAGACAGAATGAAAAACTGTTTTTT.

The chain is built from TRBV27 and TRBJ1-5; no clear D gene. The CDR3 is 13 residues long. Deletions cut 3 bases from V and 7 bases from J, with 10 bases between. Germline V lookup: CDR1 MNHEY, CDR2 SMNVEV (reference sequence). CDR3 loop: CASSFRGYQPQHF. The CDR3 DNA follows: TGTGCCAGCAGTTTTAGAGGGTACCAGCCCCAGCATTTT.

This clonotype showed up just a few times. The chain uses TRBV7-9 and TRBJ1-1; 8 bases map to TRBD1. This CDR3 contains 16 residues. The germline gives CDR1 SEHNR, CDR2 FQNEAQ (reference sequence). Trimming took 4 bases from V and 4 from J; bases not matched to a gene: 11. The CDR3 region has the DNA TGTGCCAGCAGCTCTCGATCAGGGGGCGGTGGCACTGAAGCTTTCTTT. It yields the protein CASSSRSGGGGTEAFF. Full variable domain (remainder filled in from reference TRBV7-9 and TRBJ1-1): DTGVSQNPRHKITKRGQNVTFRCDPISEHNRLYWYRQTLGQGPEFLTYFQNEAQLEKSRLLSDRFSAERPKGSFSTLEIQRTEQGDSAMYLCASSSRSGGGGTEAFFGQGTRLTVV.

This chain connects TRBV11-2 to TRBJ1-6; D call uncertain. Trimming pared 5 bases from V and 8 bases from J, leaving 22 bases between. The length of the CDR3 is 17 residues. From germline, CDR1 is SGHAT and CDR2 FQNNGV. The CDR3 here is CASSQAPGGGRHSPLHF. The DNA for the CDR3 is TGTGCCAGCAGCCAGGCCCCCGGTGGAGGGAGGCATTCACCCCTCCACTTT.

This clonotype was counted many times. The chain recombines TRBV20-1 with TRBJ2-7, with 10 bases that match TRBD2. Germline CDR1 and CDR2: DFQATT and SNEGSKA (reference sequence). This CDR3 contains 15 residues. CDR3 residues: CSSPSGSMGRYEQYF. In nucleotides, the CDR3 is TGCAGCTCTCCTAGCGGGAGTATGGGGCGCTACGAGCAGTACTTC.

A remark on this clonotype: With a much larger clone just one base away, this may be a read error. The chain couples TRBV29-1 to TRBJ1-1; no reliable D call. With 4 bases removed from V and 4 bases from J, the gap between germline ends came to 4 bases. Looked up from germline, CDR1 is SQVTM and CDR2 is ANQGSEA. CDR3 size: 10 residues. This CDR3 reads CSVVVTEAFF. Here the CDR3 DNA reads TGCAGCGTTGTTGTCACTGAAGCTTTCTTT.

This clonotype was detected a few times. The V gene is TRBV4-3, the J gene TRBJ1-6, with TRBD1 matching 11 bases. This CDR3 has 16 amino acids. Trimming cost V 0 bases and J 10 bases; bases outside gene matches: 5. In germline, CDR1 is LGHNA, CDR2 YSLEER. The CDR3 loop reads CASSQDSGQGESPLHF. The CDR3 nucleotides are TGCGCCAGCAGCCAAGATTCGGGACAGGGGGAGTCACCCCTCCACTTT.

This clonotype was found many times. V gene TRBV12-3 or TRBV12-4 combines with J gene TRBJ1-3, with TRBD1 as a possible D gene (5 bases). Trimming pared 1 base from V and 8 bases from J, leaving 9 bases between. CDR3 length equals 13 residues. The DNA for the CDR3 is TGTGCCAGCAGTTTAGGGAGAGGGGACACCATATATTTT. Translating it yields CASSLGRGDTIYF.

DNA for the CDR3: TGCAGCGTTGATCCAGGGGAAGAGACCCAGTACTTC. This gives the protein CSVDPGEETQYF. The chain uses TRBV29-1 and TRBJ2-5; a weak D match, TRBD1 (6 bases). There are 12 residues in the CDR3. V was pared by 3 bases and J by 3 bases, with 8 bases between. CDR1 is SQVTM, CDR2 ANQGSEA, per germline.

This clonotype has at least ten counts. The chain combines TRBV24-1 with TRBJ2-1; a weak D match, TRBD2 (5 bases). The CDR3 has 13 residues. CDR1 is KGHDR and CDR2 is SFDVKD in the germline V gene. Deletions cut 4 bases from V and 12 bases from J, with 15 bases between. The CDR3 DNA reads as TGTGCCACCAGTGACTCCCGCCGGGATCTGCAGTTCTTC. This sequence encodes CATSDSRRDLQFF.

This clonotype was observed many times. The genes are TRBV6-1 and TRBJ2-5; TRBD2 matches 8 bases. V was clipped by 5 bases and J by 5 bases; unmatched bases: 10. CDR3 length: 15 amino acids. CDR1 and CDR2 (germline): MNHNS, SASEGT. As DNA, the CDR3 is TGTGCCAGCAGTACCCTGCGGGGGGCAATCGAGACCCAGTACTTC. As protein: CASSTLRGAIETQYF.

CDR3 bases: TGTGCCAGCAGTCTGGACAGCCGGGAGAGCAATCAGCCCCAGCATTTT. Encoded protein: CASSLDSRESNQPQHF. V gene TRBV27 combines with J gene TRBJ1-5, with D maybe TRBD1 (6 bases). Germline loops: CDR1 MNHEY, CDR2 SMNVEV (reference sequence). This CDR3 has 16 residues. Trimming took off 5 bases at V and 1 base at J, with 15 bases between the two ends.

This clonotype was counted many times. This chain connects TRBV28 to TRBJ1-3; the D gene is possibly TRBD1 (6 bases). Trimming stripped 2 bases from V and 0 bases from J, with 11 bases between. The CDR3 sequence is 16 residues long. The germline gives CDR1 MDHEN, CDR2 SYDVKM. CDR3 amino acids: CASSLAGDISGNTIYF. CDR3 nucleotides: TGTGCCAGCAGTTTAGCAGGGGATATCTCTGGAAACACCATATATTTT.

There are many counts of this clonotype. The J gene is TRBJ2-1, the V gene TRBV14; D not certain. Deletions cut 1 base from V and 6 bases from J, with 7 bases between. Germline loops: CDR1 SGHDN, CDR2 FVKESK. The CDR3 is made up of 13 amino acids. The CDR3 is CASSQGRGNEQFF. CDR3 bases: TGTGCCAGCAGCCAAGGTCGCGGCAATGAGCAGTTCTTC.

This clonotype was seen many times. The rearrangement uses TRBV24-1 and TRBJ2-1, with 8 bases lining up with TRBD1. The CDR3 covers 15 residues. V lost 3 bases, J lost 3 bases, and 3 bases stayed unmatched. The germline V gene has CDR1 KGHDR and CDR2 SFDVKD. The CDR3 protein is CATSDPGTGYNEQFF. CDR3 nucleotide sequence: TGTGCCACCAGTGATCCCGGGACAGGCTACAATGAGCAGTTCTTC.

This clonotype was detected ten times or more. The chain is built from TRBV28 and TRBJ2-5; either TRBD1 or TRBD2 may supply D (5 bases each). V lost 3 bases and J lost 5, with 10 bases in between. CDR3 length: 13 residues. The germline V gene has CDR1 MDHEN and CDR2 SYDVKM. Written as DNA, the CDR3 is TGTGCCAGCAGTTTCTGGGGGTCCGAGACCCAGTACTTC. This codes for CASSFWGSETQYF.

The sample holds a few counts of this clonotype. This chain links TRBV7-9 with TRBJ1-1; 8 bases match TRBD1. This CDR3 is built from 15 residues. The V segment lost 2 bases and the J segment 5 bases; nucleotides outside the gene matches: 7. Germline assignment: CDR1 SEHNR and CDR2 FQNEAQ (reference sequence). The CDR3 nucleotides read TGTGCCAGCAGCTTAACCCCCAGGGGGCGGACTGAAGCTTTCTTT. Protein: CASSLTPRGRTEAFF.